This TCR beta chain is drawn from a study of blood T cell repertoires in COVID-19. The wider study: Sites in the United States, Italy and Spain provided acute and convalescent COVID-19 samples. The cDNA or gDNA used as material had been derived from T cells, B-cell-depleted T cells, or PBMCs.

Authors' data handling: From reference gene primer amplification, estimates of nucleated cell counts were derived. Sequenced by immunoSEQ multiplex PCR; TCRdb stores in-frame clones only, minus some. That table is the source of V, J and clone size, and D and trimming were worked out from the DNA. The sample contains fewer than 200,000 clones, 87% of which appear only once. Germline CDR1 SGDLS, CDR2 YYNGEE. Losses at the gene ends were 0 bases for V and 4 bases for J; bases not matched to a gene: 3. This CDR3 comprises 16 residues. The chain is built from TRBV9 and TRBJ2-5; TRBD2 matches at 13 bases. The TCR sequence derives from a woman between 55 and 75 years old who had recovered from COVID-19. Input material: peripheral blood. CDR3 nucleotides: TGTGCCAGCAGCGTAGACGGACTAGCGGGGGCAGAGACCCAGTACTTC. Residues: CASSVDGLAGAETQYF.